This T cell receptor beta chain was sequenced for a study of OX40 agonist ivuxolimab in advanced cancers. The study in broad terms: Ivuxolimab, which targeted the costimulatory receptor OX40 (CD134), was an agonistic, fully human IgG2 monoclonal antibody. Intravenous ivuxolimab was administered to patients every 2 weeks at six dose levels: 0.01, 0.1, 0.3, 1.5, 3 and 10 mg/kg. Of the approximately 54 patients in dose escalation, 19 had hepatocellular carcinoma, roughly 15 had melanoma, 9 had renal cell carcinoma and 9 had head and neck cancer. The dose-escalation cohort was about 83% male with a mean age of about 60 years, ranging from roughly 23 to 90. Patients were allowed to have had prior anti-PD-1, anti-PD-L1 or anti-CTLA-4 therapy, and approximately 39% of the dose-escalation patients had been treated with checkpoint inhibitors. Partial responses occurred in three dose-escalation patients: two with cutaneous melanoma and one with hepatocellular carcinoma. Peripheral TCRbeta sequencing was intended to test whether TCR sequence diversity was altered and clonal T-cell expansion was caused by ivuxolimab. The paper covers the monotherapy dose-escalation part of the phase I ivuxolimab trial, which included N of about 50 patients. The investigation overall reported the following: After ivuxolimab, expanded clones were on average more numerous among CD8+ T cells than among CD4+ T cells. At doses of 0.1 to 3.0 mg/kg, clonal expansion of both CD4+ and CD8+ T cells in blood was seen between baseline and week 6. In partial responders in the 0.1-3.0 mg/kg groups, normalized peripheral clonal expansion was found to be among the lowest, especially among CD8+ T cells. Antigen specificity was not determined for the clonally expanded peripheral T cells. Low levels of normalized T-cell clonal expansion were also shown by some nonresponding patients.

Genomic DNA was isolated from the sorted cells so that the TCRbeta CDR3 region could be sequenced. TCRbeta CDR3 regions were sequenced using the immunoSEQ Assay. TCRdb mirrors the immuneACCESS table, restricted to in-frame sequences. Some clones are absent from its copies; in checked studies, under half trace to an unresolved V gene, and the reason for the others is unknown. In all, the sample holds about 120,000 clones, and approximately 92% of those were seen once. Jointly, the top ten make up 0.15% to 0.16% of the sample. V and J are truncated by 3 bases and 0 bases respectively, leaving an intervening sequence of 15 bases. According to the germline V gene, CDR1 reads MDHEN and CDR2 reads SYDVKM. Measured from the cysteine to the phenylalanine, the CDR3 is 17 residues long. The retained sequence is limited to the CDR3, 51 bases, with the frame set at the first base. This clone was found once. Its antigen is still unknown. Qualities for individual bases were not recorded, and no much larger clone is one base off.

The trial excluded patients who had a history of autoimmune disease or who were on systemic immunosuppression. Peripheral blood for TCR sequencing was collected from all dose cohorts at baseline, on cycle 4 day 1, and on cycle 7 day 1. Samples came from an open-label, multicenter, first-in-human phase I dose-escalation trial of ivuxolimab. Adults with locally advanced or metastatic head and neck squamous cell, hepatocellular, melanoma or renal cell carcinoma were enrolled in the trial. CD4+ and CD8+ T cells were sorted separately from peripheral blood before TCR sequencing. Source: CD4+ or CD8+ T cells sorted from blood, taken in a trial of the OX40 agonist ivuxolimab. The source is an adult with an advanced solid tumor such as melanoma, head and neck, liver or kidney cancer. The chain links TRBV28 with TRBJ1-5, with no D gene named confidently. The CDR3 here reads CASSFAPGEYSNQPQHF. The sequenced DNA: TGTGCCAGCAGTTTCGCCCCAGGAGAATATAGCAATCAGCCCCAGCATTTT.